This T cell receptor beta chain was captured by sequencing in a study of blood T cell repertoires in COVID-19. Sequenced by immunoSEQ multiplex PCR; TCRdb stores in-frame clones only, minus some. Here the sample spans approximately 180,000 clones, approximately 81% being singletons. Germline V gives CDR1 MNHEY, CDR2 SVGAGI. Trimming pared 7 bases from V and 0 bases from J, leaving 15 bases between. This CDR3 contains 15 residues. Sample: peripheral blood. The chain employs TRBV6-5 and TRBJ1-2; D gene uncertain. This TCR was recovered from a person in their 70s with COVID-19, enrolled during active disease. In nucleotides, the CDR3 is TGTGCCAGCACTCGGGAGGGCGGAGCTAACTATGGCTACACCTTC. Its translation is CASTREGGANYGYTF.